This T cell receptor beta chain was sequenced in a study of cytomegalovirus exposure and HLA in healthy donors. Study outcomes and limitations: Reports credit the classifier with highly specific, highly sensitive diagnosis of cytomegalovirus status. Among the CMV-associated chains, three were confirmed in vitro as specific for CMV antigens.

The CDR3 has 12 amino acids. Deletions cut 7 bases from V and 1 base from J, with 7 bases between. Germline V gives CDR1 SNHLY, CDR2 FYNNEI. TCRdb's table, derived via immunoSEQ multiplex PCR, lists solely in-frame clones and lacks some. The sample consists of 100,000 or so clones, 85% to 90% of them appearing once. About this clone itself: Its antigen remains unknown.

The receptor comes from a young woman in good health and CMV-seropositive. The sample was PBMCs. The chain links TRBV2 to TRBJ1-1, with D perhaps TRBD1 (6 bases). The CDR3 DNA reads TGTGCCAGCAAGGGACAGAACACTGAAGCTTTCTTT. As protein: CASKGQNTEAFF.